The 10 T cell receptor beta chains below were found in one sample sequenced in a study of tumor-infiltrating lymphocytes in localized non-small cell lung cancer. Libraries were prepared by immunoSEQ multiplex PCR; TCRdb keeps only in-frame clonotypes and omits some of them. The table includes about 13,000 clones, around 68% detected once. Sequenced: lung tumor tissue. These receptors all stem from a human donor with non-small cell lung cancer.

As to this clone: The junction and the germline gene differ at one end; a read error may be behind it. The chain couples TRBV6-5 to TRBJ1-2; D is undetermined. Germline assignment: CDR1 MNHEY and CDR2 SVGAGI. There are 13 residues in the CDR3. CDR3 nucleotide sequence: TGTGCCAGCAGTTACTCGAATACACCGACCCTGGCCTTC. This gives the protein CASSYSNTPTLAF.

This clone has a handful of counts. CDR3 DNA: TGTGCCAGCAGCCAAGTCGGGGGTAGGGCTAACTATGGCTACACCTTC. Its translation: CASSQVGGRANYGYTF. The rearrangement uses TRBV14 and TRBJ1-2, with D maybe TRBD1 (5 bases). Trimming removed 1 base at V and 0 bases at J, with 12 bases between. CDR3 size: 16 residues. In germline, CDR1 is SGHDN, CDR2 FVKESK.

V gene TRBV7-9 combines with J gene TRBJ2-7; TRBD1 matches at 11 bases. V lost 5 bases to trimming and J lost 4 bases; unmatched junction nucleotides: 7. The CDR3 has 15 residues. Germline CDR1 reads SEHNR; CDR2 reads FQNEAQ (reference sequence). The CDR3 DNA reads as TGTGCCAGCAGCGAAACCGGGACAGGGGGTTACGAGCAGTACTTC. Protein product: CASSETGTGGYEQYF.

CDR3 protein: CASSFDRGNTEAFF. Here the CDR3 DNA reads TGTGCCAGCAGCTTTGACAGGGGGAACACTGAAGCTTTCTTT. The genes are TRBV5-6 and TRBJ1-1; TRBD1 matches at 8 bases. CDR1 SGHDT and CDR2 YYEEEE come from the germline V gene. After removal of 2 bases from V and 1 base from J, the junction contained 1 base not matched to a gene. This CDR3 region has 14 residues.

CDR3 region: CASSLSPGGPDEQFF. CDR3 bases: TGCGCCAGCAGCTTATCCCCGGGAGGGCCAGATGAGCAGTTCTTC. The chain has TRBV5-1 and TRBJ2-1; TRBD2 matches 8 bases. Germline values: CDR1 SGHRS, CDR2 YFSETQ. The CDR3 is 15 amino acids. V trimming: 2 bases; J trimming: 8 bases; junction bases outside the gene matches: 9.

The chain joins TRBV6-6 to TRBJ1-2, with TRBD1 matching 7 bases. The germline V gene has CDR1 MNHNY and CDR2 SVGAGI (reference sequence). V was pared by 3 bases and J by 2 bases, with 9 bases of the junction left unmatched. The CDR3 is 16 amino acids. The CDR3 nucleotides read TGTGCCAGCAGTTATCAGCCGGGACAGACGAACTATGGCTACACCTTC. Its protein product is CASSYQPGQTNYGYTF.

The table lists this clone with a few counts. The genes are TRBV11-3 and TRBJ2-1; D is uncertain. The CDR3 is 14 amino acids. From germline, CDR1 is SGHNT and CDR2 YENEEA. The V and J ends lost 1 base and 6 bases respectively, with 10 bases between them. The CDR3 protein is CASSLGVQTNEQFF. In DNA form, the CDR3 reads TGTGCCAGCAGCTTAGGAGTTCAGACCAATGAGCAGTTCTTC.

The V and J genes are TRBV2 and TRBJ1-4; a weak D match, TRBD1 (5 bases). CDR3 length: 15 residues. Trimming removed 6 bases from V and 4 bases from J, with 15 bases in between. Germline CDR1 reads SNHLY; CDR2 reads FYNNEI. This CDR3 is CASSGASGLNEKLFF. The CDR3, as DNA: TGTGCCAGCAGCGGCGCCTCGGGACTTAATGAAAAACTGTTTTTT.

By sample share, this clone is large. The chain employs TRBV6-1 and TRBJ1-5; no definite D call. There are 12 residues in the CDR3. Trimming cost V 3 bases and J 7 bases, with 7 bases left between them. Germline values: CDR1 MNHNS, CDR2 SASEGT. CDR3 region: CASSDSAQPQHF. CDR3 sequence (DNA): TGTGCCAGCAGTGATTCGGCACAGCCCCAGCATTTT.

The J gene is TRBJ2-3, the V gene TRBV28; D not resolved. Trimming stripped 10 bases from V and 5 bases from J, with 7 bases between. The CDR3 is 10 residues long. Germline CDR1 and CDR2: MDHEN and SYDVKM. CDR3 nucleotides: TGTGCCAACCAAGGAGATACGCAGTATTTT. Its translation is CANQGDTQYF.